This is a list of T cell receptor beta chains from one sample in a study of CD8+ T cells in alopecia areata. TCRdb keeps only in-frame clones here, not all; method: immunoSEQ multiplex PCR. The table records 110,000 to 150,000 clones, around three fifths of them present only once. Material: CD4+ T cells sorted from blood, obtained at week 0. The receptors come from a human donor with alopecia areata. CDR3s include the opening cysteine and the closing phenylalanine or tryptophan. A D gene is named only where the DNA matches it firmly. Size tells how often a clone was seen (once, few, many) or the class of an expanded clone, and some rows leave it out.

TRBJ1-1 | TRBD1 | few | TRBV30 | TGTGCCTGGGGCCAGGGGGTGAACACTGAAGCTTTCTTT | CAWGQGVNTEAFF
TRBJ1-1 | - | few | TRBV4-3 | TGCGCCAGCAGCCAAGGCACAGGGACTGAAGCTTTCTTT | CASSQGTGTEAFF
TRBJ1-1 | - | - | TRBV7-9 | TGTGCCAGCCGCCGAGGGCCTACTGAAGCTTTCTTT | CASRRGPTEAFF
TRBJ2-3 | TRBD1 | few | TRBV7-2 | TGTGCCAGCAGCAGGGGACAGGGTAGCACAGATACGCAGTATTTT | CASSRGQGSTDTQYF
TRBJ2-2 | - | - | TRBV7-2 | TGTGCCAGCAGCTTGGAGGGAACCGGGGAGCTGTTTTTT | CASSLEGTGELFF
TRBJ2-3 | TRBD1 | few | TRBV2 | TGTGCCAGCAGACCACAGGGGGACGGTACGCAGTATTTT | CASRPQGDGTQYF
TRBJ2-5 | - | few | TRBV29-1 | TGCAGCGTGGAGGGTAGGGAGCAAGAGACCCAGTACTTC | CSVEGREQETQYF
TRBJ1-2 | TRBD1 | - | TRBV23-1 | TGCGCCAGCAGTCAATCGAGGGACAGGGGGGCTTACACCTTC | CASSQSRDRGAYTF
TRBJ2-3 | - | - | TRBV18 | TGTGCCAGCTCACCACAGGAGAAGGGTAATACGCAGTATTTT | CASSPQEKGNTQYF
TRBJ2-7 | - | - | TRBV7-4 | TGTGCCAGCACCCTTGGGGGAGGTTTCGAGCAGTACTTC | CASTLGGGFEQYF
TRBJ2-3 | TRBD2 | - | TRBV7-9 | TGTGCCAGCAGCCCCGGGGGGACTAGCCGGTCAGATACGCAGTATTTT | CASSPGGTSRSDTQYF
TRBJ2-4 | - | - | TRBV7-2 | TGTGCCAGCAGCCGCGCTGGGGGGATAGCCAAAAACATTCAGTACTTC | CASSRAGGIAKNIQYF
TRBJ2-2 | - | - | TRBV10-3 | TGTGCCATCATGTTTCAGAACGGGGGGCCTAGAGACGGGGAGCTGTTTTTT | CAIMFQNGGPRDGELFF
TRBJ1-2 | TRBD1 | few | TRBV18 | TGTGCCAGCTCAAACAACAGGGGGGACTATGGCTACACCTTC | CASSNNRGDYGYTF
TRBJ2-1 | TRBD1 | - | TRBV2 | TGTGCCAGCAGCCCCGGGACAGCCCCCTACAATGAGCAGTTCTTC | CASSPGTAPYNEQFF
TRBJ1-2 | - | - | TRBV5-6 | TGTGCCAGCAGCCGTACAGGGTCGGGCGGCTACACCTTC | CASSRTGSGGYTF
TRBJ2-6 | - | few | TRBV19 | TGTGCCAGTAGTATAGTACCATCCTCTGGGGCCAACGTCCTGACTTTC | CASSIVPSSGANVLTF
TRBJ2-3 | - | once | TRBV5-1 | TGCGCCAGCAGCTTGAGATCGGCGGTAGATACGCAGTATTTT | CASSLRSAVDTQYF
TRBJ2-7 | TRBD1 | - | TRBV29-1 | TGCAGCGTGCAGGACAGGGGCCGTAGCGAGCAGTACTTC | CSVQDRGRSEQYF
TRBJ2-5 | TRBD2 | few | TRBV7-7 | TGTGCTAGCAGCTTATTTGGGGGGGTGCAAGAGACCCAGTACTTC | CASSLFGGVQETQYF
TRBJ2-3 | - | few | TRBV21-1 | TGTGCCAGCAGCAAAGAGGTTCATGGGAGCACAGATACGCAGTATTTT | CASSKEVHGSTDTQYF
TRBJ1-5 | - | few | TRBV9 | TGTGCCAGCAGCGTAGGGTATAGCAATCAGCCCCAGCATTTT | CASSVGYSNQPQHF
TRBJ2-3 | - | - | TRBV30 | TGTGCCTGGTCCAGGGGGGGTAGCACAGATACGCAGTATTTT | CAWSRGGSTDTQYF
TRBJ2-7 | - | many | TRBV5-8 | TGTGCCAGCAGCCCGTGGCGCAGGGCCGACTACGAGCAGTACTTC | CASSPWRRADYEQYF
TRBJ1-2 | - | - | TRBV7-9 | TGTGCCAGCAGCTTACTACAGACAACCTATGGCTACACCTTC | CASSLLQTTYGYTF
TRBJ1-5 | - | few | TRBV4-3 | TGCGCCAGCAGCCAAGATAGGGACGCAATGGAGCCCCAGCATTTT | CASSQDRDAMEPQHF
TRBJ1-2 | - | - | TRBV27 | TGTGCCAGCAAAAATGGCTACACCTTC | CASKNGYTF
TRBJ2-1 | - | - | TRBV7-9 | TGTGCCAGCAGCTTAGAGAATCTGGGTGAGCAGTTCTTC | CASSLENLGEQFF
TRBJ2-1 | - | - | TRBV5-4 | TGTGCCAGCAGCTTGCAGGGTTACAATGAGCAGTTCTTC | CASSLQGYNEQFF
TRBJ2-7 | - | - | TRBV5-6 | TGTGCCAGCAGCTTCGGGACATCCTACGAGCAGTACTTC | CASSFGTSYEQYF
TRBJ2-7 | - | - | TRBV5-1 | TGCGCCAGCAGCTTGGAGGGCGGCTACGAGCAGTACTTC | CASSLEGGYEQYF
TRBJ1-5 | - | - | TRBV4-1 | TGCGCCAGCAGCCAAGATGGCTCGGGCAATCAGCCCCAGCATTTT | CASSQDGSGNQPQHF
TRBJ2-3 | TRBD1 | - | TRBV5-1 | TGCGCCAGCAGCTCGGGACAGGGGGCCGCAGATACGCAGTATTTT | CASSSGQGAADTQYF
TRBJ1-5 | - | once | TRBV30 | TGTGCCTGGAGTACCGGGACTCCTAGCAGTCAGCCCCAGCATTTT | CAWSTGTPSSQPQHF
TRBJ2-4 | TRBD2 | - | TRBV18 | TGTGCCAGCTCACCGGGACTAGTGCAGGACATTCAGTACTTC | CASSPGLVQDIQYF
TRBJ1-6 | - | - | TRBV30 | TGTGCCTGGAGTTGGCAGTCTTTGAGCTCCTATAATTCACCCCTCCACTTT | CAWSWQSLSSYNSPLHF
TRBJ2-2 | - | - | TRBV30 | TGTGCCTGGAGAAGGTCAGAGTACGTGGAGAACACCGGGGAGCTGTTTTTT | CAWRRSEYVENTGELFF
TRBJ2-7 | TRBD1 | - | TRBV5-6 | TGTGCCAGCAGCATATGGGACAGGGAATCGTCTGAGCAGTACTTC | CASSIWDRESSEQYF
TRBJ1-2 | - | few | TRBV29-1 | TGCAGCGTTGAAGATCGGTTAAGTTGGACCTTC | CSVEDRLSWTF
TRBJ1-5 | - | few | TRBV4-2 | TGTGCCAGCAGCCAGGAGGGAAGCAATCAGCCCCAGCATTTT | CASSQEGSNQPQHF
TRBJ2-3 | TRBD2 | - | TRBV4-2 | TGTGCCAGCAGCCTCTCACTAGCGGGGGCTGGAGATACGCAGTATTTT | CASSLSLAGAGDTQYF
TRBJ2-6 | TRBD2 | - | TRBV7-2 | TGTGCCAGCAGCCAGCGGGGGGGCCCGACCGGGGCCAACGTCCTGACTTTC | CASSQRGGPTGANVLTF
TRBJ1-2 | - | many | TRBV6-6 | TGTGCCACCTCAGTGGACTCCTATGGCTACACCTTC | CATSVDSYGYTF
TRBJ2-1 | TRBD2 | - | TRBV29-1 | TGCAGCGTTACGGGACTAGCGGGGGCCAATGAGCAGTTCTTC | CSVTGLAGANEQFF
TRBJ2-4 | TRBD1 | - | TRBV25-1 | TGTGCCAGCAGTGACGGGACAGGGGCCCTAGCCAAAAACATTCAGTACTTC | CASSDGTGALAKNIQYF
TRBJ1-1 | - | few | TRBV9 | TGTGCCAGCAGCGCCGGGACACCAAGCACTGAAGCTTTCTTT | CASSAGTPSTEAFF
TRBJ1-2 | TRBD1 | few | TRBV12-5 | TGTGCTGGCCTCCGAGGGACAGCGAATAACTATGGCTACACCTTC | CAGLRGTANNYGYTF
TRBJ2-7 | - | - | TRBV29-1 | TGCAGCGCCCTTACCCACAGCGCTTACGAGCAGTACTTC | CSALTHSAYEQYF
TRBJ2-2 | TRBD1 | once | TRBV30 | TGTGCCTGGAGCCGGCAGGGGGCCACCGGGGAGCTGTTTTTT | CAWSRQGATGELFF
TRBJ1-4 | - | - | TRBV29-1 | TGCAGCGCCCGAGCTAATGAAAAACTGTTTTTT | CSARANEKLFF
TRBJ2-7 | TRBD1 | once | TRBV29-1 | TGCAGCGTTACCCGGACAGGGACCTACGAGCAGTACTTC | CSVTRTGTYEQYF
TRBJ2-3 | - | - | TRBV5-1 | TGCGCCAGCAGCGAGGGACATAGAACAGATACGCAGTATTTT | CASSEGHRTDTQYF